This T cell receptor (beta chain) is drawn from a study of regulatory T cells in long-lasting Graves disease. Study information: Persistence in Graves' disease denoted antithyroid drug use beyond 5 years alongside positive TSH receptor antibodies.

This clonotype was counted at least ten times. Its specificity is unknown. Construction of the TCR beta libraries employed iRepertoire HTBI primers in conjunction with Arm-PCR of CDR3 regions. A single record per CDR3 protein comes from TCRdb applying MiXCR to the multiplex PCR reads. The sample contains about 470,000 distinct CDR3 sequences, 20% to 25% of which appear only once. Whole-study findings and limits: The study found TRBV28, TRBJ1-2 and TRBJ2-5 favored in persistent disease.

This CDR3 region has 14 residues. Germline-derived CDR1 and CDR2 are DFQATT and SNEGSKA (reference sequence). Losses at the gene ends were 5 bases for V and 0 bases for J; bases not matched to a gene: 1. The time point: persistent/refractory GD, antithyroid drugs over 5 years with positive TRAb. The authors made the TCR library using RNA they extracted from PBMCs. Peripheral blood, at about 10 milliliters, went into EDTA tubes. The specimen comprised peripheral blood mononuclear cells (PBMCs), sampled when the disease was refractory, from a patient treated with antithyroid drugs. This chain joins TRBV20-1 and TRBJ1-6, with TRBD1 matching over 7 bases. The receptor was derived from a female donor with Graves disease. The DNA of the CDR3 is TGCAGTGCTGACAGGGTCTCCTATAATTCACCCCTCCACTTT. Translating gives CSADRVSYNSPLHF.